The following is a TCR beta chain sequence with its context. This clonotype has a handful of counts. The clone's antigen remains unknown. The sample holds no much larger clone one base away, and base qualities are not on file. The time point label here, explained by the study, means: patch test 3, about 24 weeks after DPC sensitization. Reading the label with the study, this specimen's treatment or condition is: therapeutic diphenylcyclopropenone sensitization with weekly scalp DPC. At each patch-test visit, blood was drawn before the patch test was applied. Patients were considered eligible if aged 18 to 70, diagnosed with alopecia and deemed suitable for DPC therapy, and patients were excluded if pregnant. Total RNA was isolated from unfractionated whole blood collected in Tempus Blood RNA tubes. The data were obtained in a study of human T cells and chemical hapten exposure (dated by TCRdb to the early 2020s). Regarding the study in general: For sensitization, 2% DPC in acetone was applied to a 2 cm by 2 cm area of upper inner arm skin. Patients additionally received weekly therapeutic DPC doses to the scalp throughout the approximately 22-week study period. Patch testing was done on the upper back using Finn chambers containing 0.01% DPC, and results were scored after 6 days according to International Contact Dermatitis Research Group standards. The patient cohort, mostly female, included alopecia areata with under or over 50% scalp involvement, alopecia totalis and alopecia universalis. The libraries were sequenced as a pool, and the TCR yield per sample differed mostly because of small variations in library volumes within the pool. The study tracked peripheral blood TCR repertoire changes in vivo during primary and secondary sensitization to the hapten diphenylcyclopropenone (DPC) in alopecia patients. Blood samples were taken from patients before sensitization (week 0) and then at 2, 6 and about 24 weeks after DPC sensitization. About 29 alopecia patients gave blood for TCR sequencing at one to four time points (pre-sensitization, 2, 6 and 24 weeks). Summary of the overall study and its limitations: After repeated subsampling, the strength of the expansion versus patch-test correlation and the threshold at which it became significant changed. All patients had alopecia, a presumed autoimmune disease, so their immune response might differ from that of healthy individuals. Significantly more large CDR3 similarity clusters were formed by expanded TCRs than by pre-sensitization or healthy control sets, consistent with antigen-driven responses. The number of PT1 expanded TCRs positively correlated with patch test score, significant at thresholds 8, 16 and 32 but not 4. DPC sensitization did not change how many TCRs were above 1 in 1000 frequency, and no evidence was found of alterations in global repertoire structure.

The receptor library was made with RACE. The instrument given in TCRdb is NextSeq 500. During library preparation, unique molecular identifiers were attached to individual cDNA molecules so that TCRs could be counted quantitatively and reproducibly. Each blood RNA sample was used to sequence both TCR alpha and TCR beta chains. Concerning the study's data processing: A median of around 100,000 TCRs per sample was observed, with a range of 23,224 to 690,600. V, J and CDR3 annotation of the TCR reads was performed with the Decombinator software suite. To make PS versus PT1 abundance plots, every sample was subsampled to the same number of TCRs (28,000). Expanded TCRs were defined as absent before sensitization and observed at least eight times at the 2-week time point. TCRdb ran its own pipeline on the public reads, namely fastp trimming at Q25 and MiXCR clone calling, and kept in-frame beta chains. Each record represents a unique CDR3 protein, reported with the most common genes and DNA among its rows. Clone size and V and J calls follow TCRdb, not the original study. A total of fewer than 200,000 distinct CDR3 sequences appear in this sample, 25% to 35% of them only once. The top ten constitute around 1.9% of the sample.

Sequencing used whole blood, obtained in connection with sensitization to the hapten diphenylcyclopropenone (DPC). This receptor was identified in a woman aged 18-29 years with alopecia areata. Some clones in this sample may be carry-over from other donors' samples.

CDR3 loop: CSARGGVAATYEQYF. The DNA sequence is given as TGCAGTGCTAGAGGAGGGGTAGCGGCTACCTACGAGCAGTACTTC. The rearranged chain carries TRBV20-1 and TRBJ2-7, and the D gene may be TRBD2, 6 bases matching. Counted from cysteine to phenylalanine, this CDR3 has 15 amino acids. Only CDR3 DNA is held: 45 bases, read in frame from base 1. V sheds 1 base and J sheds 2 bases, leaving 15 bases between their ends. The germline V gene (reference sequence) gives CDR1 as DFQATT and CDR2 as SNEGSKA.